This TCR beta chain was obtained from a study of cytomegalovirus exposure and HLA in healthy donors. At the level of the study: HLA-typed donors contributed approximately 86 million unique TCRs, which were held in an early data release.

Findings and caveats of the study: In a later analysis, V- and J-gene trimming of beta chains associated with a DCLRE1C missense variant, replicated independently.

Comments on this clone: The antigen remains undetermined.

Primers for the PCR totalled 60 Vbeta and 13 Jbeta. Sequencing used immunoSEQ multiplex PCR; TCRdb keeps in-frame clones, though not all of them. The sample shows around 50,000 clones, approximately 80% of them seen only once. Germline V gives CDR1 SGHKS, CDR2 YYEKEE (reference sequence). This CDR3 contains 15 residues. The ends lost 3 bases at V and 4 bases at J; junction bases unmatched: 6. This sequence joins TRBV5-5 and TRBJ2-5; 10 bases are a match to TRBD2. The receptor's source is a man aged 25 to 40 in good health and CMV-seronegative. Sequencing was performed on PBMCs. The CDR3 sequence: CASSSSGRAVETQYF. The CDR3 nucleotides read TGTGCCAGCAGCTCGAGCGGGAGGGCCGTAGAGACCCAGTACTTC.